The 21 T cell receptor beta chains below were found in one sample sequenced in a study of metastatic and nonmetastatic thyroid tumors. None of the patients had undergone any treatment ahead of thyroid surgery. TCRdb re-called clones from the PCR reads using MiXCR. The sample holds about 20,000 clones, around 14% seen once. Sequencing was done on a sample of blood. All receptors come from a female donor with papillary thyroid cancer or a benign thyroid nodule (not recorded which). Some clones in this sample may be carry-over from other donors' samples.

Points on this clone: A much larger clone differs by one base, so this may be a read error. The chain links TRBV12-3 or TRBV12-4 to TRBJ2-4; no clear D. Trimming left V 3 bases short and J 8 bases short, with 8 bases between. The CDR3 is 12 amino acids. This CDR3 reads CASSFRTDIQYF. CDR3 in DNA: TGTGCCAGCAGTTTTCGGACGGACATTCAGTACTTC.

The chain couples TRBV6-1 to TRBJ2-1, with 14 bases aligning to TRBD2. CDR1 and CDR2 (germline): MNHNS, SASEGT. J gave up 15 bases and V 7 bases, and 11 bases lay outside the gene matches. The CDR3 extends over 14 amino acids. The CDR3 region is CASIQTSGREFRFF. As DNA, the CDR3 is TGTGCCAGCATTCAGACTAGCGGGAGGGAGTTCAGGTTCTTC.

This clone occurred many times. The chain links TRBV6-1 to TRBJ1-4; no clear D gene. The CDR3 runs to 11 residues. Trimming removed 4 bases from V and 8 bases from J, with 5 bases in between. Looked up from germline, CDR1 is MNHNS and CDR2 is SASEGT. For the CDR3, the DNA is TGTGCCAGCAGTGTCTTGGAAAAACTGTTTTTT. Protein sequence: CASSVLEKLFF.

The CDR3 bases are TGCAGTGCCGTAGACCTCTACTATGGCTACACCTTC. This translates into CSAVDLYYGYTF. This chain connects TRBV20-1 to TRBJ1-2; D unresolved. V was trimmed by 6 bases and J by 3 bases, leaving 11 bases between them. Germline V gene sequence: CDR1 DFQATT, CDR2 SNEGSKA (reference sequence). The CDR3 sequence is 12 residues long.

V usage is TRBV20-1 and J usage is TRBJ2-1; 12 nucleotides match TRBD2. The CDR3 runs to 14 residues. J lost 8 bases, V lost 6 bases, and 8 bases had no gene match. Germline V lookup: CDR1 DFQATT, CDR2 SNEGSKA (reference sequence). The CDR3 region has the DNA TGCAGTGCGACGACTAGCGGGAGAGCCTATGAGCAGTTCTTC. Protein: CSATTSGRAYEQFF.

This clone was seen ten or more times. The genes are TRBV5-6 and TRBJ1-5, with D possibly being TRBD1 (6 bases). Germline V lookup: CDR1 SGHDT, CDR2 YYEEEE. CDR3 length: 16 amino acids. The germline V and J ends were trimmed by 2 bases and 6 bases, with 18 bases remaining between them. The CDR3 loop is CASSLSEGVAVQPQHF. In nucleotides, the CDR3 is TGTGCCAGCAGCTTAAGTGAGGGGGTAGCCGTTCAGCCCCAGCATTTT. The full variable domain, in which reference TRBV5-6 and TRBJ1-5 provide the parts outside the CDR3, is DAGVTQSPTHLIKTRGQQVTLRCSPKSGHDTVSWYQQALGQGPQFIFQYYEEEERQRGNFPDRFSGHQFPNYSSELNVNALLLGDSALYLCASSLSEGVAVQPQHFGDGTRLSIL.

V usage is TRBV11-2 and J usage is TRBJ1-3; D is undetermined. Per germline, CDR1 SGHAT and CDR2 FQNNGV. The length of the CDR3 is 15 residues. Trimming took off 5 bases at V and 2 bases at J, with 13 bases between the two ends. In DNA, the CDR3 is TGTGCCAGCAGCCCTATATGGGGTACTGGAAACACCATATATTTT. Protein product: CASSPIWGTGNTIYF.

This clone came up many times. V and J are TRBV11-3 and TRBJ2-1; D may be TRBD2 (5 bases). CDR3 length equals 13 residues. Trimming took off 2 bases at V and 6 bases at J, with 8 bases between the two ends. The germline CDR1 and CDR2 sequences are SGHNT and YENEEA. CDR3: CASSLSAGNEQFF. The CDR3 DNA is TGTGCCAGCAGCTTAAGCGCGGGCAATGAGCAGTTCTTC.

This clone has just a few counts. The chain is built from TRBV6-1 and TRBJ2-5; a possible D gene is TRBD1 (6 bases). Germline V gives CDR1 MNHNS, CDR2 SASEGT. CDR3 size: 15 residues. V was cut by 6 bases and J by 2 bases, with 16 bases left in between. The chain's CDR3 is CASRQTGTKQETQYF. CDR3 nucleotide sequence: TGTGCCAGCAGACAAACAGGGACCAAACAAGAGACCCAGTACTTC.

This clone is labeled as medium-sized. This chain links TRBV19 with TRBJ1-2; maybe TRBD1 (5 bases). The germline CDR1 and CDR2 sequences are LNHDA and SQIVND (reference sequence). The CDR3 is made up of 15 amino acids. Trimming took off 2 bases at V and 2 bases at J, with 12 bases between the two ends. CDR3 DNA: TGTGCCAGTAGTATACTGGCAGGGATCAACTATGGCTACACCTTC. This codes for CASSILAGINYGYTF.

This clone was seen ten or more times. This sequence joins TRBV12-3 or TRBV12-4 and TRBJ2-2; D is perhaps TRBD1 (5 bases). The CDR3 contains 15 residues. Trimming stripped 3 bases from V and 3 bases from J, with 11 bases between. The CDR3: CASSLRRVDTGELFF. DNA for the CDR3: TGTGCCAGCAGTTTGCGCAGGGTCGACACCGGGGAGCTGTTTTTT.

In its sample, this clone was seen many times. The gene calls are TRBV11-3 and TRBJ2-7, with a possible D match to TRBD2 (5 bases). The CDR3 has 13 residues. With 5 bases removed from V and 6 bases from J, the gap between germline ends came to 14 bases. Germline lookup yields CDR1 SGHNT and CDR2 YENEEA. The CDR3 sequence: CASSAGGLGEQYF. CDR3 in DNA: TGTGCCAGCAGCGCGGGTGGGCTGGGCGAGCAGTACTTC.

At least ten counts were recorded for this clone. The rearrangement links TRBV19 to TRBJ1-2, with no clear D. This CDR3 comprises 15 residues. V lost 2 bases, J lost 1 base, and 11 bases lay in between. Germline V lookup: CDR1 LNHDA, CDR2 SQIVND (reference sequence). The CDR3 sequence: CASSISGTLNYGYTF. CDR3 DNA sequence: TGTGCCAGTAGTATATCGGGCACACTTAACTATGGCTACACCTTC. Filled out from reference TRBV19 and TRBJ1-2, the complete variable domain reads DGGITQSPKYLFRKEGQNVTLSCEQNLNHDAMYWYRQDPGQGLRLIYYSQIVNDFQKGDIAEGYSVSREKKESFPLTVTSAQKNPTAFYLCASSISGTLNYGYTFGSGTRLTVV.

This clone was counted many times. A much larger clone differs by one base, so this may be a read error. The same CDR3 arises from other DNA sequences in this sample as well. CDR3 loop: CASSYRGETGGYTF. DNA of the CDR3: TGTGCCAGCAGTTACCGGGGTGAAACGGGTGGCTACACCTTC. J is TRBJ1-2 and V is TRBV6-6; no firm D call. The CDR3 has 14 amino acids. From germline, CDR1 is MNHNY and CDR2 SVGAGI (reference sequence). V lost 2 bases and J 7 bases, leaving 14 bases between the germline ends.

This clone has at least ten counts. This sequence joins TRBV3-1 and TRBJ2-2; D is unclear. The germline V gene has CDR1 LGHDT and CDR2 YNNKEL (reference sequence). The V end lost 6 bases, the J end lost 2 bases, and 7 bases lay between the germline ends. This CDR3 is 13 amino acids long. This CDR3 reads CASRFANTGELFF. The CDR3 DNA reads TGTGCCAGCAGATTTGCCAACACCGGGGAGCTGTTTTTT.

To note about this clone: Compared with germline, one end of the junction differs, possibly owing to a read error. The chain combines TRBV27 with TRBJ2-5, with no clear D. The CDR3 covers 13 residues. Germline V lookup: CDR1 MNHEY, CDR2 SMNVEV (reference sequence). The CDR3 DNA reads TGTGCCAGCAGTTTCCTTTACCAAGAGACCCGGTACTTC. Protein: CASSFLYQETRYF.

The chain employs TRBV20-1 and TRBJ1-3; no firm D call. The CDR3 consists of 15 residues. V was shortened by 0 bases and J by 2 bases, with 11 bases between the two germline ends. Looked up from germline, CDR1 is DFQATT and CDR2 is SNEGSKA (reference sequence). The CDR3 bases are TGCAGTGCTAGAGATAGGGAGGGTGCTGGAAACACCATATATTTT. Protein product: CSARDREGAGNTIYF.

This clone has more than one count but fewer than ten. The chain employs TRBV6-1 and TRBJ2-1; TRBD1 matches at 9 bases. The CDR3 contains 16 residues. V was clipped by 3 bases and J by 6 bases; unmatched bases: 9. Germline V lookup: CDR1 MNHNS, CDR2 SASEGT. In nucleotides, the CDR3 is TGTGCCAGCAGTGACACCGGACAGGGGATAAGCAATGAGCAGTTCTTC. Translation: CASSDTGQGISNEQFF.

The chain is built from TRBV27 and TRBJ2-5; 10 bases map to TRBD2. The length of the CDR3 is 18 residues. The ends lost 3 bases at V and 3 bases at J; junction bases unmatched: 13. Germline V gene sequence: CDR1 MNHEY, CDR2 SMNVEV (reference sequence). The CDR3 region is CASSLGAGGPYSEETQYF. Written as DNA, the CDR3 is TGTGCCAGCAGTTTGGGAGCGGGAGGGCCTTATTCGGAAGAGACCCAGTACTTC.

Worth noting for this clone: A clone one base away is much larger, so this may be a read error. The chain links TRBV27 to TRBJ2-7; TRBD2 might be the D (6 bases). The V gene lost 3 bases and the J gene lost 0 bases, with 21 bases spanning the gap. Germline V gene data show CDR1 as MNHEY and CDR2 as SMNVEV (reference sequence). This CDR3 is built from 18 residues. This CDR3 reads CASSFRRAYTDTSYEQYF. In nucleotides, the CDR3 is TGTGCCAGCAGTTTCAGGAGGGCCTACACAGACACCTCCTACGAGCAGTACTTC.

The rearrangement joins TRBV15 to TRBJ1-1; D unresolved. Germline V CDR1 and CDR2: LNHNV, YYDKDF (reference sequence). This CDR3 has 16 residues. Trimming pared 0 bases from V and 1 base from J, leaving 12 bases between. In DNA form, the CDR3 reads TGTGCCACCAGCAGAGATATTACCCGGTCGAACACTGAAGCTTTCTTT. Amino acid sequence: CATSRDITRSNTEAFF. Together with reference TRBV15 and TRBJ1-1, the CDR3 gives the full variable domain: DAMVIQNPRYQVTQFGKPVTLSCSQTLNHNVMYWYQQKSSQAPKLLFHYYDKDFNNEADTPDNFQSRRPNTSFCFLDIRSPGLGDTAMYLCATSRDITRSNTEAFFGQGTRLTVV.